This T cell receptor (beta chain) was identified during a study of blood T cell repertoires in COVID-19. Germline values: CDR1 SQVTM, CDR2 ANQGSEA. The CDR3 contains 12 residues. This clone appeared a single time. TCRdb's copy holds only in-frame clones and misses some; the assay was immunoSEQ multiplex PCR. The table lists under 60,000 clones, around nine tenths of them singletons. The chain has TRBV29-1 and TRBJ2-7; 7 bases line up with TRBD1. What was sequenced was peripheral blood. This receptor was obtained from a woman in her sixties with COVID-19, enrolled during active disease. CDR3 bases: TGCAGTAGTCGGACAGGAGGCTACGAGCAGTACTTC. This encodes CSSRTGGYEQYF.